This TCR beta chain was sequenced in a study of CD8+CD57+ T cells in acquired aplastic anemia. Study-level background: Sorted cells (CD4+ and CD8+) yielded DNA amounts that averaged around 3.5 ug. CD4+ cell libraries from healthy donors averaged about 10.8 million reads.

CDR3 size: 12 residues. Germline assignment: CDR1 SEHNR and CDR2 FQNEAQ (reference sequence). V was shortened by 5 bases and J by 14 bases, with 18 bases between the two germline ends. Genomic DNA, serving as template, underwent TCR beta VDJ and CDR3 profiling. TCRdb reanalysed the reads using MiXCR and keeps one entry per CDR3 protein. In the table there are about 210,000 distinct CDR3 sequences, over 55% of which are singletons. The TCR sequence derives from a human donor in good health. The sequenced sample consisted of sorted CD4+, CD8+, or CD8+CD57+ T cells (not recorded which) from PBMCs. V is TRBV7-9 and J is TRBJ1-2, with D maybe TRBD1 (5 bases). CDR3 sequence reads: CASSPETGTGTF. The DNA of the CDR3 is TGTGCCAGCAGCCCAGAGACCGGGACGGGGACCTTC. The whole variable domain, remainder taken from reference TRBV7-9 and TRBJ1-2, is DTGVSQNPRHKITKRGQNVTFRCDPISEHNRLYWYRQTLGQGPEFLTYFQNEAQLEKSRLLSDRFSAERPKGSFSTLEIQRTEQGDSAMYLCASSPETGTGTFGSGTRLTVV.